These 7 T cell receptor beta chains share one sample of origin, sequenced in a study of lymphopenia after photon versus proton radiotherapy. Produced via immunoSEQ multiplex PCR; TCRdb's table is partial and in-frame only. Counted here are roughly 26,000 clones, 75% to 90% occurring once; the ten biggest clones make up 24%. Specimen: peripheral blood, collected from a patient treated with photon-based radiotherapy. The receptors originated from a man aged 40-50 years with gastric cancer.

J is TRBJ1-3 and V is TRBV15; D not certain. Trimming stripped 1 base from V and 0 bases from J, with 13 bases between. Germline values: CDR1 LNHNV, CDR2 YYDKDF (reference sequence). There are 17 residues in the CDR3. In nucleotides, the CDR3 is TGTGCCACCAGCAGAGCGGGGTGGGAGGGCTCTGGAAACACCATATATTTT. Translation: CATSRAGWEGSGNTIYF. Full variable domain (remainder filled in from reference TRBV15 and TRBJ1-3): DAMVIQNPRYQVTQFGKPVTLSCSQTLNHNVMYWYQQKSSQAPKLLFHYYDKDFNNEADTPDNFQSRRPNTSFCFLDIRSPGLGDTAMYLCATSRAGWEGSGNTIYFGEGSWLTVV.

This chain uses TRBV6-5 with TRBJ1-1, with D possibly TRBD1 on 5 matching bases. Looked up from germline, CDR1 is MNHEY and CDR2 is SVGAGI. The ends were cut back, 2 bases at V and 0 bases at J, with 7 bases in the middle. This CDR3 spans 14 amino acids. In DNA, the CDR3 is TGTGCCAGCAGTTACGCAGGGATGAACACTGAAGCTTTCTTT. Protein product: CASSYAGMNTEAFF.

This chain connects TRBV18 to TRBJ1-2; D is possibly TRBD1 (5 bases). The CDR3 is 16 amino acids. Germline V gene data show CDR1 as KGHSH and CDR2 as LQKENI. V was cut by 6 bases and J by 0 bases, with 17 bases left in between. CDR3 loop: CASSAQGLQANYGYTF. The CDR3 DNA reads TGTGCCAGCTCCGCTCAGGGATTACAAGCTAACTATGGCTACACCTTC.

The V gene is TRBV11-3, the J gene TRBJ2-1; 10 bases fit TRBD1. The CDR3 has 13 residues. The germline V gene has CDR1 SGHNT and CDR2 YENEEA. After removal of 11 bases from V and 4 bases from J, the junction contained 5 bases not matched to a gene. The CDR3 is CASGTGEYNEQFF. For the CDR3, the DNA is TGTGCCTCCGGGACAGGGGAATACAATGAGCAGTTCTTC.

The chain couples TRBV14 to TRBJ2-2, with unresolved D. Trimming cost V 3 bases and J 4 bases, with 9 bases left between them. The CDR3 has 14 residues. CDR1 SGHDN and CDR2 FVKESK come from the germline V gene. The CDR3 nucleotides are TGTGCCAGCAGCCAGGACCTAGTCACCGGGGAGCTGTTTTTT. This sequence encodes CASSQDLVTGELFF.

The CDR3 spells CASSPMAGNEQFF. The CDR3, as DNA: TGCGCCAGCAGCCCCATGGCTGGGAATGAGCAGTTCTTC. The genes are TRBV5-1 and TRBJ2-1; D is uncertain. CDR1 SGHRS and CDR2 YFSETQ come from the germline V gene. This CDR3 is 13 amino acids long. Trimming left V 4 bases short and J 7 bases short, with 12 bases between.

This clone has just one count. In nucleotides, the CDR3 is TGTGCCAGCAGCTTAAGGGGGGGCGGAGGCTATGGCTACACCTTC. Translation gives CASSLRGGGGYGYTF. The V call is TRBV11-2, the J call TRBJ1-2; tentative D call: TRBD1 (6 bases). This CDR3 is built from 15 residues. V was cut by 2 bases and J by 4 bases, with 14 bases left in between. Germline V gene lookup returns CDR1 SGHAT and CDR2 FQNNGV.